A single count supports the clone carrying this T cell receptor beta chain. Its antigen is currently unknown. This entry comes from a study of T cell responses to AZD1222 COVID-19 vaccine. Broader study findings: Spike-specific TCR breadth and depth both grew after two AZD1222 doses. Seropositive at baseline were only 5 or 6 AZD1222 recipients.

The CDR3 covers 16 residues. V was trimmed by 4 bases and J by 4 bases, leaving 17 bases between them. Germline V gene sequence: CDR1 LGHDT, CDR2 YNNKEL (reference sequence). Clones were read by immunoSEQ multiplex PCR, and TCRdb kept only the in-frame ones, dropping some. The data show 130,000 to 150,000 clones, more than 70% seen once. The J gene is TRBJ2-1, the V gene TRBV3-1 (or the pseudogene TRBV3-2); a possible D gene is TRBD1 (5 bases). This material consisted of peripheral blood, taken on day 0 of AZD1222 vaccination. The sequence came from an adult in good health. CDR3 coding DNA: TGTGCCAGCAGCCTTTGGAAGGGGATCTCTTACAATGAGCAGTTCTTC. Amino acid sequence: CASSLWKGISYNEQFF.